Presented here are 10 T cell receptor beta chains from one specimen sequenced in a study of T cells in women clearing cervical HPV infection. Clones were sequenced by immunoSEQ multiplex PCR, and TCRdb holds only the in-frame ones, with some missing. The listing records tens of thousands of clones. The sequenced sample consisted of blood buffy coat. The receptor set was obtained from a woman aged 18-69 years with a cervical HPV16 infection that either progressed to CIN3+ or cleared (not recorded which).

As to this clone: A read error may produce the germline difference seen at one junction end. The read terminates 3 residues before the CDR3 end, so the remaining end is supplied by the germline J gene. The chain couples TRBV6-1 to TRBJ2-3; either TRBD1 or TRBD2 may fit D (6 bases each). The CDR3 sequence is 13 residues long. Germline CDR1 is MNHNS and CDR2 is SASEGT. CDR3 DNA, as far as it was read: TGTGCCAGCAGGGAAGGGGGGCTGGATACG. This translates into CASREGGLDT. The entire CDR3 protein reads CASREGGLDTQYF.

To note about this clone: Read data end 3 residues before the CDR3 end; the end is taken from the germline J gene. The V and J genes are TRBV10-2 and TRBJ1-4; TRBD1 is a possible D gene (6 bases). The CDR3 is 14 residues long. CDR1 is WSHSY, CDR2 SAAADI, per germline. The V gene lost 8 bases and the J gene lost 5 bases, with 15 bases spanning the gap. CDR3 bases read: TGCGCCAGCTCAACGGGGGGGGCGAATGAAAAA. The encoded protein is CASSTGGANEK. The entire CDR3 reads CASSTGGANEKLFF.

With regard to this clone: Read coverage stops 3 residues before the CDR3 terminus; the germline J gene supplies the remainder. The rearrangement joins TRBV29-1 to TRBJ1-2; 9 positions match TRBD1. V lost 7 bases, J lost 4 bases, and 10 bases stayed unmatched. The CDR3 is made up of 14 amino acids. The germline CDR1 and CDR2 sequences are SQVTM and ANQGSEA. CDR3 loop: CSAIRDRVSYGYTF. The part of the CDR3 DNA that was read is TGCAGCGCCATTCGGGACAGGGTTTCCTATGGC. The full variable domain, with the rest looked up from reference TRBV29-1 and TRBJ1-2, is SAVISQKPSRDICQRGTSLTIQCQVDSQVTMMFWYRQQPGQSLTLIATANQGSEATYESGFVIDKFPISRPNLTFSTLTVSNMSPEDSSIYLCSAIRDRVSYGYTFGSGTRLTVV.

In regard to this clone: The read gets to within 3 residues of the CDR3 end, and the germline J gene fills in the rest. The chain couples TRBV5-1 to TRBJ2-2, with D possibly TRBD1 on 6 matching bases. Trimming stripped 0 bases from V and 8 bases from J, with 14 bases between. CDR3 length equals 15 residues. The germline V gene encodes CDR1 SGHRS and CDR2 YFSETQ. The covered CDR3 bases are TGCGCCAGCAGCTTGGTTCTACAGGGTAGTGGGGAG. Encoded protein: CASSLVLQGSGE. The CDR3, in full, reads CASSLVLQGSGELFF. Full variable domain (outside the CDR3, taken from reference TRBV5-1 and TRBJ2-2): KAGVTQTPRYLIKTRGQQVTLSCSPISGHRSVSWYQQTPGQGLQFLFEYFSETQRNKGNFPGRFSGRQFSNSRSEMNVSTLELGDSALYLCASSLVLQGSGELFFGEGSRLTVL.

This clone registers medium-sized by frequency. The read ends 3 residues before the CDR3 terminus; that terminus is restored from the germline J gene. The chain combines TRBV19 with TRBJ2-3; TRBD2 matches 7 bases. Trimming removed 10 bases from V and 0 bases from J; junction bases left unmatched: 4. Germline V gives CDR1 LNHDA, CDR2 SQIVND (reference sequence). There are 13 residues in the CDR3. The CDR3 sequence is CATSSGSTDTQYF. CDR3 DNA (partial): TGTGCCACCTCTAGCGGTAGCACAGATACG.

This clone is labeled medium-sized based on frequency. The read terminates 3 residues before the CDR3 end, so the remaining end is supplied by the germline J gene. The V and J genes are TRBV29-1 and TRBJ1-1; D remains ambiguous. CDR3 size: 13 residues. CDR1 and CDR2 (germline): SQVTM, ANQGSEA. V lost 4 bases and J 1 base, leaving 10 bases between the germline ends. The CDR3 sequence: CSVVRSGNTEAFF. The CDR3 DNA, read in part, is TGCAGCGTTGTCCGTTCGGGGAACACTGAA.

Points on this clone: The read finishes 3 residues shy of the CDR3 end, and the germline J gene is used to complete it. The chain combines TRBV29-1 with TRBJ2-5; 7 bases fit TRBD1. CDR1 is SQVTM, CDR2 ANQGSEA, per germline. This CDR3 region has 11 residues. V shed 7 bases and J 4 bases; nucleotides not matched to a gene: 3. The part of the CDR3 DNA that was read is TGCAGCGAGACAGGGCTAGAGACC. Translating it yields CSETGLET. The entire CDR3 is CSETGLETQYF.

About this clone: The DNA ends 3 residues before the CDR3 does, and the rest of the CDR3 is filled in from the germline J gene. J is TRBJ2-3 and V is TRBV19; 9 bases are shared with TRBD2. Germline V CDR1 and CDR2: LNHDA, SQIVND (reference sequence). This CDR3 is built from 14 residues. CDR3 sequence reads: CASGSSGARETQYF. CDR3 DNA, as far as it was read: TGTGCCAGTGGGTCTAGCGGGGCTAGAGAGACG.

Details on this clone: The read stops 3 residues short of the end of the CDR3; the missing end is completed from the germline J gene. The V gene is TRBV2, the J gene TRBJ1-5; 7 nucleotides align to TRBD1. V shed 6 bases and J 5 bases; nucleotides not matched to a gene: 7. The germline CDR1 and CDR2 sequences are SNHLY and FYNNEI. The CDR3 extends over 14 amino acids. Here the CDR3 reads CASSPGQAYQPQHF. CDR3 DNA (partial): TGTGCCAGCAGCCCTGGACAGGCTTATCAGCCC.

On this clone: Read sequence stops 3 residues before the CDR3 end, and the germline J gene provides the missing end. The rearrangement links TRBV5-1 to TRBJ2-1; D not certain. Germline CDR1 SGHRS, CDR2 YFSETQ. Trimming shortened V by 0 bases and J by 5 bases, and 9 bases separated the two germline ends. The CDR3 spans 14 residues. CDR3 bases read: TGCGCCAGCAGCTTGGCCGAGGCCGACAATGAG. This sequence encodes CASSLAEADNE. The complete CDR3 reads CASSLAEADNEQFF.